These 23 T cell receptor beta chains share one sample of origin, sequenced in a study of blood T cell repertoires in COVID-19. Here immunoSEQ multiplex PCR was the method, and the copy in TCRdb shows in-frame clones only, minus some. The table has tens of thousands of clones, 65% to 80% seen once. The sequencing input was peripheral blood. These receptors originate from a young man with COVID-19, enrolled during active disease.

The CDR3 protein is CASSQFVPQFGRGYEQYF. CDR3 nucleotide sequence: TGCGCCAGCAGCCAATTCGTCCCACAGTTTGGCAGGGGCTACGAGCAGTACTTC. The chain joins TRBV4-1 to TRBJ2-7; a weak D match, TRBD1 (6 bases). Germline V gene lookup returns CDR1 MGHRA and CDR2 YSYEKL. This CDR3 spans 18 amino acids. V dropped 2 bases and J dropped 3 bases, with 23 bases sitting between them.

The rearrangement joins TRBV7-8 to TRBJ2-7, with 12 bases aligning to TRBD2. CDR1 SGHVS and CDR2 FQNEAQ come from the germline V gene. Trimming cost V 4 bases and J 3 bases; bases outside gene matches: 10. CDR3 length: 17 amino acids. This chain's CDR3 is CASSSLAGGPGLYEQYF. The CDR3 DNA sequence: TGTGCCAGCAGCTCGCTAGCGGGGGGGCCGGGTCTCTACGAGCAGTACTTC.

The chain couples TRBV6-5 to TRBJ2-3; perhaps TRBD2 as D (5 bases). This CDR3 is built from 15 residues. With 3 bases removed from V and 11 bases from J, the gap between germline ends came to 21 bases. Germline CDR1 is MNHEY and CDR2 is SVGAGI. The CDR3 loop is CASSYLPAAAFKQYF. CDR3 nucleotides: TGTGCCAGCAGTTATCTCCCAGCGGCGGCCTTTAAGCAGTATTTT.

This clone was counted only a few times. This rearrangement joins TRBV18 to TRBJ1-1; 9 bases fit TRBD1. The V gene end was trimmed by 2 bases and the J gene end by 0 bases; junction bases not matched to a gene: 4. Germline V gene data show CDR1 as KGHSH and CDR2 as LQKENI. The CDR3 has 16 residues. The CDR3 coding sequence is TGTGCCAGCTCACCAAACAGGGGGCCCATGAACACTGAAGCTTTCTTT. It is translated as CASSPNRGPMNTEAFF.

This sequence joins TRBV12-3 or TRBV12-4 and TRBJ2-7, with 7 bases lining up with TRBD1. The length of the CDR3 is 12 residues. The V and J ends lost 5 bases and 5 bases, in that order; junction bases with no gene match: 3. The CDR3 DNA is TGTGCCAGCAGTCGGGGACAGAACGAGCAGTACTTC. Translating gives CASSRGQNEQYF.

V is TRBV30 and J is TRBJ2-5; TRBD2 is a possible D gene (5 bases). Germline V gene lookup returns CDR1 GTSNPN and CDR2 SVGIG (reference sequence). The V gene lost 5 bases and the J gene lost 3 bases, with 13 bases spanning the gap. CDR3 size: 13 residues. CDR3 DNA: TGTGCCTGGGATAACGACGGGGAAGAGACCCAGTACTTC. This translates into CAWDNDGEETQYF.

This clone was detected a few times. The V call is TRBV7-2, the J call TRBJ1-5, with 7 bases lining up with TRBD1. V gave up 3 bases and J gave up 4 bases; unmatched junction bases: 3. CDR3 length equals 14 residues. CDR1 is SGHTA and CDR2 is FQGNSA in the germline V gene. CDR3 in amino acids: CASSLGQFNQPQHF. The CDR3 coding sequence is TGTGCCAGCAGCTTGGGACAGTTTAATCAGCCCCAGCATTTT.

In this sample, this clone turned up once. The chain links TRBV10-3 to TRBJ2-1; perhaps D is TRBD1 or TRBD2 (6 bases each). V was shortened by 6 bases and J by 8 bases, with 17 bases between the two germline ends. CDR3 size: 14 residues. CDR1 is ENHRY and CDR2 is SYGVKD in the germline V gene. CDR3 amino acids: CAIREGQERDEQFF. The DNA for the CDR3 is TGTGCCATCAGGGAGGGACAAGAACGCGATGAGCAGTTCTTC.

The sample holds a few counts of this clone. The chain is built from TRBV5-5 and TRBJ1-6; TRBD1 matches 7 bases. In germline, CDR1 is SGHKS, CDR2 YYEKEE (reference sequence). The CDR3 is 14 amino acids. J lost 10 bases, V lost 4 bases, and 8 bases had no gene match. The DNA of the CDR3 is TGTGCCAGCAGCGATGACAGGGTGTCATCACCCCTCCACTTT. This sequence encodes CASSDDRVSSPLHF.

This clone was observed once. The CDR3 loop reads CASSVLDSNVNYGYTF. The CDR3 DNA reads TGTGCCAGCAGTGTCCTGGACAGTAACGTTAACTATGGCTACACCTTC. The chain recombines TRBV2 with TRBJ1-2, with D perhaps matching TRBD1 (6 bases). The ends were cut back, 4 bases at V and 1 base at J, with 16 bases in the middle. Germline V gives CDR1 SNHLY, CDR2 FYNNEI. The CDR3 is 16 amino acids.

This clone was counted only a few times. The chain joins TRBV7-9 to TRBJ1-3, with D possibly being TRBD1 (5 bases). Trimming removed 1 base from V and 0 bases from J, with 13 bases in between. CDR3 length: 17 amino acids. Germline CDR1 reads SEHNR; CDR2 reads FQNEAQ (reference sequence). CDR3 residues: CASSLVGLFSSGNTIYF. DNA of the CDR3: TGTGCCAGCAGCTTAGTGGGACTTTTTAGCTCTGGAAACACCATATATTTT.

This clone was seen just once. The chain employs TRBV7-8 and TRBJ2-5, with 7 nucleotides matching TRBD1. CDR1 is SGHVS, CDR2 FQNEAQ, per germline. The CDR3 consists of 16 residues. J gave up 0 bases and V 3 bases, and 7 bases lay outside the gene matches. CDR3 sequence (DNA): TGTGCCAGCAGCTTCGACAGGGAGATTTACCAAGAGACCCAGTACTTC. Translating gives CASSFDREIYQETQYF.

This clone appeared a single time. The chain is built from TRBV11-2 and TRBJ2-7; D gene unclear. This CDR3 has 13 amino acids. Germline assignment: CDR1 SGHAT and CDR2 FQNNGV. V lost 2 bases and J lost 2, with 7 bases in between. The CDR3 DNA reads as TGTGCCAGCAGCTTATCGGTCCCCTACGAGCAGTACTTC. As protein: CASSLSVPYEQYF. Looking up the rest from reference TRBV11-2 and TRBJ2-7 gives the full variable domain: EAGVAQSPRYKIIEKRQSVAFWCNPISGHATLYWYQQILGQGPKLLIQFQNNGVVDDSQLPKDRFSAERLKGVDSTLKIQPAKLEDSAVYLCASSLSVPYEQYFGPGTRLTVT.

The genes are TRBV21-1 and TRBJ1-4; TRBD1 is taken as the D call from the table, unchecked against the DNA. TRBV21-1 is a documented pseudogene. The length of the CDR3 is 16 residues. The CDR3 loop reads CASSKPLSGANEKLFF. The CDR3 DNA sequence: TGTGCCAGCAGCAAACCTCTTTCAGGGGCTAATGAAAAACTGTTTTTT.

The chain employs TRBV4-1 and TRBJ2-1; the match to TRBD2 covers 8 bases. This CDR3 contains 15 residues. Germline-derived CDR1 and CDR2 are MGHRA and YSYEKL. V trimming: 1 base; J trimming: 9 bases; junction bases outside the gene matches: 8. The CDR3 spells CASSQVPGTSGEQFF. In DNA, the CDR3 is TGCGCCAGCAGCCAAGTTCCCGGGACTAGTGGTGAGCAGTTCTTC.

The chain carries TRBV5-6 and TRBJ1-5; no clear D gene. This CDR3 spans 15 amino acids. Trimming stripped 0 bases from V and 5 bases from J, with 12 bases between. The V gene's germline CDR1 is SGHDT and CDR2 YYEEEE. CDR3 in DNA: TGTGCCAGCAGCTTGGGGGCAGCGGATTATCAGCCCCAGCATTTT. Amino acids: CASSLGAADYQPQHF.

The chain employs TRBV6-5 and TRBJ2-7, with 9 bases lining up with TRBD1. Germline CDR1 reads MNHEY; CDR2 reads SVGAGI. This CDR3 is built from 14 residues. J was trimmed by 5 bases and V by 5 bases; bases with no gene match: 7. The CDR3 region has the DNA TGTGCCAGCAGTCCTGGGACAGGGTTCCACGAGCAGTACTTC. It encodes CASSPGTGFHEQYF.

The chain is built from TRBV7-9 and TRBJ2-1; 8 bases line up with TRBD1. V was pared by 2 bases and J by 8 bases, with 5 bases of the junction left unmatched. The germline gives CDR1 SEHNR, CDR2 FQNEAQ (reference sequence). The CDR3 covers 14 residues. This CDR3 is CASSLRQGWYEQFF. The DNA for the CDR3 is TGTGCCAGCAGCTTAAGACAGGGGTGGTATGAGCAGTTCTTC.

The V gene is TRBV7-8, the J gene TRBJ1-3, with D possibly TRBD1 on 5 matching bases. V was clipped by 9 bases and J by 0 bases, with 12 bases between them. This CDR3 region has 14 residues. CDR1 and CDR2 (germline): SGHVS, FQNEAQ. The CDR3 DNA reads TGTGCCAGTGGGGCGGGGCACTCTGGAAACACCATATATTTT. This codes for CASGAGHSGNTIYF. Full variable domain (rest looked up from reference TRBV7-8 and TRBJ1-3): GAGVSQSPRYKVAKRGQDVALRCDPISGHVSLFWYQQALGQGPEFLTYFQNEAQLDKSGLPSDRFFAERPEGSVSTLKIQRTQQEDSAVYLCASGAGHSGNTIYFGEGSWLTVV.

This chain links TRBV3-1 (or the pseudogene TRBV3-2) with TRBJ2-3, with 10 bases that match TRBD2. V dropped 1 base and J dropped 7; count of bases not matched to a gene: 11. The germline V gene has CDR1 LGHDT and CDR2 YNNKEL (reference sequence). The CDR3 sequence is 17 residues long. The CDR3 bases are TGTGCCAGCAGCCAAGGGTATGAAGCGGGAGGGCTAAATACGCAGTATTTT. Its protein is CASSQGYEAGGLNTQYF.

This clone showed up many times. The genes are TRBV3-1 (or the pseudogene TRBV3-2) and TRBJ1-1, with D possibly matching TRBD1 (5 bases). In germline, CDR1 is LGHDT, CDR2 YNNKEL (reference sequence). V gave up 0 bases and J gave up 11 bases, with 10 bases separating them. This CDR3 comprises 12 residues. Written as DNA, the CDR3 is TGTGCCAGCAGCCAAGATCCAGGGAGGGCTTTCTTT. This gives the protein CASSQDPGRAFF.

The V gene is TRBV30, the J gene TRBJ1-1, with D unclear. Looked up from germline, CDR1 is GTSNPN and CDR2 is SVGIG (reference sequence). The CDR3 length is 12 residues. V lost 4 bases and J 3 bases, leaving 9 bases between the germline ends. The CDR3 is CAWNRGYTEAFF. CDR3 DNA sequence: TGTGCCTGGAACCGCGGGTACACTGAAGCTTTCTTT.

The CDR3 nucleotides are TGTGCCAGCAGTTTATATTTAGCGGGGGCTGGCAATGAGCAGTTCTTC. The encoded protein is CASSLYLAGAGNEQFF. This chain uses TRBV28 with TRBJ2-1, with TRBD2 matching over 9 bases. The V gene's germline CDR1 is MDHEN and CDR2 SYDVKM. The J segment lost 6 bases and the V segment lost 1 base, leaving 7 bases of the junction unmatched. The CDR3 is 16 residues long.